A single sample is the source of the 18 T cell receptor beta chains below, sequenced in a study of TIL therapy for anti-PD-1-resistant metastatic lung cancer. Sequencing used immunoSEQ v3. Libraries were prepared by immunoSEQ multiplex PCR; TCRdb keeps only in-frame clonotypes and omits some of them. The sample includes some 60,000 clones, around four fifths of them seen just once. Documented time point: pre-treatment sample, taken before nivolumab and TIL therapy. The source material was blood, sampled at baseline. Receptors originate from a person between 25 and 79 years old with non-small cell lung cancer.

V usage is TRBV7-9 and J usage is TRBJ2-7; D is uncertain. Germline values: CDR1 SEHNR, CDR2 FQNEAQ (reference sequence). The CDR3 has 15 amino acids. The V end was cut by 8 bases, the J end by 3 bases, with 20 bases between. For the CDR3, the DNA is TGTGCCAGCCAGAATGGGCCCCTAAGGGACTACGAGCAGTACTTC. Translated: CASQNGPLRDYEQYF. The full variable domain, its missing parts supplied by reference TRBV7-9 and TRBJ2-7, is DTGVSQNPRHKITKRGQNVTFRCDPISEHNRLYWYRQTLGQGPEFLTYFQNEAQLEKSRLLSDRFSAERPKGSFSTLEIQRTEQGDSAMYLCASQNGPLRDYEQYFGPGTRLTVT.

This chain connects TRBV7-8 to TRBJ2-5; D may be TRBD2 (5 bases). The CDR3 sequence is 14 residues long. The germline V gene has CDR1 SGHVS and CDR2 FQNEAQ. V was trimmed by 2 bases and J by 5 bases, leaving 12 bases between them. Here the CDR3 reads CASSLRTVGETQYF. As DNA, the CDR3 is TGTGCCAGCAGCTTACGGACTGTAGGGGAGACCCAGTACTTC. The whole variable domain, filled in from reference TRBV7-8 and TRBJ2-5, reads GAGVSQSPRYKVAKRGQDVALRCDPISGHVSLFWYQQALGQGPEFLTYFQNEAQLDKSGLPSDRFFAERPEGSVSTLKIQRTQQEDSAVYLCASSLRTVGETQYFGPGTRLLVL.

The chain employs TRBV4-2 and TRBJ1-5; no definite D call. This CDR3 spans 14 amino acids. V lost 0 bases, J lost 4 bases, and 7 bases lay in between. The germline CDR1 and CDR2 sequences are LGHNA and YNFKEQ. The CDR3 region has the DNA TGTGCCAGCAGCCAAGATCCCTATAATCAGCCCCAGCATTTT. Translated, it gives CASSQDPYNQPQHF.

As regards this clone: The same CDR3 also results from other DNA sequences found in this sample. The chain recombines TRBV20-1 with TRBJ1-1; no clear D gene. The germline V gene encodes CDR1 DFQATT and CDR2 SNEGSKA (reference sequence). Trimming took off 6 bases at V and 5 bases at J, with 7 bases between the two ends. The CDR3 is 10 residues long. This CDR3 is CSARGTEAFF. CDR3 coding DNA: TGCAGTGCCCGAGGGACTGAAGCTTTCTTT.

The gene calls are TRBV7-8 and TRBJ1-4; D ambiguous. The CDR3 covers 15 residues. V was shortened by 5 bases and J by 0 bases, with 10 bases between the two germline ends. Germline loops: CDR1 SGHVS, CDR2 FQNEAQ. The chain's CDR3 is CASSAMGTTNEKLFF. The CDR3 coding sequence is TGTGCCAGCAGCGCTATGGGTACAACTAATGAAAAACTGTTTTTT.

This clone was seen a handful of times. The chain employs TRBV2 and TRBJ1-2; tentatively, D is TRBD1 (6 bases). The CDR3 has 13 residues. V lost 5 bases and J lost 4, with 11 bases in between. CDR1 SNHLY and CDR2 FYNNEI come from the germline V gene. CDR3: CASSPSGAYGYTF. DNA of the CDR3: TGTGCCAGCAGTCCTTCGGGGGCCTATGGCTACACCTTC. Together with reference TRBV2 and TRBJ1-2, the CDR3 gives the full variable domain: EPEVTQTPSHQVTQMGQEVILRCVPISNHLYFYWYRQILGQKVEFLVSFYNNEISEKSEIFDDQFSVERPDGSNFTLKIRSTKLEDSAMYFCASSPSGAYGYTFGSGTRLTVV.

The chain has TRBV4-3 and TRBJ1-5; no clear D gene. This CDR3 spans 17 amino acids. The germline gives CDR1 LGHNA, CDR2 YSLEER. Trimming stripped 5 bases from V and 2 bases from J, with 19 bases between. The CDR3 region is CASSSERALRGNQPQHF. Here the CDR3 DNA reads TGCGCCAGCAGCTCGGAGAGGGCTCTTCGGGGCAATCAGCCCCAGCATTTT.

The chain joins TRBV28 to TRBJ2-1, with TRBD1 matching over 10 bases. Germline V gene data show CDR1 as MDHEN and CDR2 as SYDVKM. Trimming removed 10 bases from V and 4 bases from J; junction bases left unmatched: 4. The CDR3 length is 13 residues. The chain's CDR3 is CAIPGQGYNEQFF. CDR3 sequence (DNA): TGTGCCATCCCGGGACAGGGGTACAATGAGCAGTTCTTC.

The V call is TRBV30, the J call TRBJ2-2; weak D call: TRBD1 (6 bases). With 3 bases removed from V and 2 bases from J, the gap between germline ends came to 13 bases. Germline-derived CDR1 and CDR2 are GTSNPN and SVGIG (reference sequence). The CDR3 covers 15 residues. DNA for the CDR3: TGTGCCTGGAGGCCTAAAGGGGGAAACACCGGGGAGCTGTTTTTT. Its translation is CAWRPKGGNTGELFF.

The rearrangement joins TRBV6-5 to TRBJ1-1; possible D gene TRBD1, 5 bases. Germline-derived CDR1 and CDR2 are MNHEY and SVGAGI. The V and J ends lost 10 bases and 10 bases respectively, with 22 bases between them. CDR3 length: 13 residues. In nucleotides, the CDR3 is TGTGCCACCGCCGAGTCCCCTCCGGGGGGAGCTTTCTTT. It codes for CATAESPPGGAFF.

The chain employs TRBV27 and TRBJ1-4; TRBD1 aligns across 7 bases. CDR1 is MNHEY, CDR2 SMNVEV, per germline (reference sequence). The CDR3 spans 16 residues. With V trimmed by 3 bases and J by 1 base, 5 bases remained unmatched. The CDR3: CASSLGQTLTNEKLFF. In DNA form, the CDR3 reads TGTGCCAGCAGTTTGGGACAGACATTAACTAATGAAAAACTGTTTTTT. Variable domain in full (rest from reference TRBV27 and TRBJ1-4): EAQVTQNPRYLITVTGKKLTVTCSQNMNHEYMSWYRQDPGLGLRQIYYSMNVEVTDKGDVPEGYKVSRKEKRNFPLILESPSPNQTSLYFCASSLGQTLTNEKLFFGSGTQLSVL.

CDR3 sequence: CASSLAPAGGQETQYF. The CDR3 DNA reads as TGTGCCAGCAGCCTCGCCCCAGCGGGGGGACAAGAGACCCAGTACTTC. This sequence joins TRBV5-4 and TRBJ2-5; 9 positions match TRBD2. This CDR3 is built from 16 residues. CDR1 SGHNT and CDR2 YYREEE come from the germline V gene (reference sequence). The trim removed 4 bases at V and 2 bases at J, leaving 9 bases unmatched.

V usage is TRBV5-8 and J usage is TRBJ1-5, with D hard to call. V was clipped by 4 bases and J by 1 base, with 9 bases between them. The CDR3 has 14 residues. Germline assignment: CDR1 SGHTS and CDR2 YDEGEE. The CDR3 loop is CASSHGRSNQPQHF. For the CDR3, the DNA is TGTGCCAGCAGCCACGGACGGAGCAATCAGCCCCAGCATTTT.

V gene TRBV27 combines with J gene TRBJ2-1; tentatively, D is TRBD1 or TRBD2 (6 bases each). CDR1 and CDR2 from the germline V gene are MNHEY and SMNVEV (reference sequence). Trimming shortened V by 3 bases and J by 8 bases, and 17 bases separated the two germline ends. CDR3 length: 15 residues. The CDR3 coding sequence is TGTGCCAGCAGTTTCGTTGGGGGGCTAGGCGATGAGCAGTTCTTC. It is translated as CASSFVGGLGDEQFF.

CDR3 loop: CASSSPRTGITNTGELFF. The CDR3 region has the DNA TGTGCCAGCAGCTCACCTAGGACAGGGATTACGAACACCGGGGAGCTGTTTTTT. The V gene is TRBV5-6, the J gene TRBJ2-2; 8 bases line up with TRBD1. This CDR3 contains 18 residues. Unmatched junction bases numbered 10, after V lost 3 bases and J lost 0 bases. Germline V lookup: CDR1 SGHDT, CDR2 YYEEEE. The variable domain in full, with the rest retrieved from reference TRBV5-6 and TRBJ2-2, is DAGVTQSPTHLIKTRGQQVTLRCSPKSGHDTVSWYQQALGQGPQFIFQYYEEEERQRGNFPDRFSGHQFPNYSSELNVNALLLGDSALYLCASSSPRTGITNTGELFFGEGSRLTVL.

This rearrangement joins TRBV6-1 to TRBJ1-1, with a possible D match to TRBD1 (5 bases). Germline assignment: CDR1 MNHNS and CDR2 SASEGT. The CDR3 runs to 13 residues. Trimming shortened V by 6 bases and J by 4 bases, and 12 bases separated the two germline ends. The DNA for the CDR3 is TGTGCCAGCAGGGGGACTGGGAGCACTGAAGCTTTCTTT. It encodes CASRGTGSTEAFF.

V and J are TRBV10-1 and TRBJ2-5; D not certain. This CDR3 is built from 13 residues. CDR1 is WNHNN, CDR2 SYGVQD, per germline (reference sequence). V lost 5 bases, J lost 3 bases, and 10 bases lay in between. CDR3 region: CASSSGQEETQYF. Here the CDR3 DNA reads TGCGCCAGCAGTTCCGGGCAAGAAGAGACCCAGTACTTC.

The genes are TRBV29-1 and TRBJ2-4; D gene ambiguous. The germline CDR1 and CDR2 sequences are SQVTM and ANQGSEA. The germline V and J ends were trimmed by 1 base and 0 bases, with 4 bases remaining between them. The CDR3 is 13 residues long. CDR3 coding DNA: TGCAGCGTTGAAGTGTCAGCCAAAAACATTCAGTACTTC. This codes for CSVEVSAKNIQYF.